The 17 T cell receptor beta chains below were found in one sample sequenced in a study of shared clonotypes between healthy human individuals. Generated by immunoSEQ multiplex PCR, the TCRdb table keeps only in-frame clones and is missing some. Of 1.4 million to 1.5 million clones listed, more than 95% are singletons. Sample: naive CD4+ T cells sorted from blood. Subset in this sample: CD45RA+ positively selected. The receptors were gathered from a man younger than 45 in good health.

This chain links TRBV6-1 with TRBJ2-1; TRBD2 matches 10 bases. This CDR3 has 14 residues. CDR1 is MNHNS and CDR2 is SASEGT in the germline V gene. V was pared by 6 bases and J by 8 bases, with 7 bases of the junction left unmatched. The CDR3 is CASRGLAIRDEQFF. For the CDR3, the DNA is TGTGCCAGCAGGGGACTAGCGATTCGGGATGAGCAGTTCTTC.

The rearrangement links TRBV10-1 to TRBJ2-2; TRBD1 matches 7 bases. Trimming cost V 7 bases and J 3 bases; bases outside gene matches: 11. Germline V gene lookup returns CDR1 WNHNN and CDR2 SYGVQD (reference sequence). This CDR3 is 16 amino acids long. Here the CDR3 DNA reads TGCGCCAGCATAATAGACAGGGAATACGACACCGGGGAGCTGTTTTTT. Translated: CASIIDREYDTGELFF.

This chain connects TRBV10-1 to TRBJ2-1, with a possible D match to TRBD2 (6 bases). CDR1 and CDR2 (germline): WNHNN, SYGVQD (reference sequence). Trimming shortened V by 2 bases and J by 4 bases, and 15 bases separated the two germline ends. CDR3 length equals 16 residues. The CDR3 here is CASSEHTGALYNEQFF. CDR3 nucleotides: TGCGCCAGCAGTGAGCACACGGGAGCTTTATACAATGAGCAGTTCTTC.

The chain employs TRBV18 and TRBJ1-1; the D is unclear. The V gene's germline CDR1 is KGHSH and CDR2 LQKENI. This CDR3 is 12 amino acids long. The V gene lost 6 bases and the J gene lost 1 base, with 6 bases spanning the gap. The CDR3 spells CASSTPNTEAFF. CDR3 in DNA: TGTGCCAGCTCGACACCGAACACTGAAGCTTTCTTT.

This clone was counted once. The gene calls are TRBV30 and TRBJ1-5; 7 bases line up with TRBD1. CDR3 size: 16 residues. V lost 3 bases to trimming and J lost 4 bases; unmatched junction nucleotides: 12. Germline V gene lookup returns CDR1 GTSNPN and CDR2 SVGIG (reference sequence). The CDR3 DNA reads TGTGCCTGGAGCCCAGCGGGACAGATTCCTAATCAGCCCCAGCATTTT. Protein sequence: CAWSPAGQIPNQPQHF.

This chain links TRBV6-4 with TRBJ2-3; D may be TRBD1 (6 bases). The CDR3 is 12 amino acids. V was pared by 2 bases and J by 7 bases, with 7 bases between. Per the germline V gene, CDR1 is MRHNA and CDR2 is SNTAGT. The CDR3 spells CASSDQGNTQYF. The DNA of the CDR3 is TGTGCCAGCAGTGACCAGGGGAATACGCAGTATTTT.

The chain is built from TRBV27 and TRBJ2-3; a weak D match, TRBD2 (6 bases). The CDR3 runs 17 residues. Germline V lookup: CDR1 MNHEY, CDR2 SMNVEV (reference sequence). The V end lost 0 bases, the J end lost 6 bases, and 19 bases lay between the germline ends. Here the CDR3 DNA reads TGTGCCAGCAGTTTATCGATAGGGACTCCCCTTTTGGATACGCAGTATTTT. Encoded protein: CASSLSIGTPLLDTQYF.

The genes are TRBV5-1 and TRBJ2-3; D is perhaps TRBD1 or TRBD2 (7 bases each). Trimming shortened V by 3 bases and J by 6 bases, and 14 bases separated the two germline ends. Germline V gene lookup returns CDR1 SGHRS and CDR2 YFSETQ. The CDR3 extends over 14 amino acids. The CDR3 spells CASSWGRGHDTQYF. DNA for the CDR3: TGCGCCAGCAGCTGGGGGAGGGGGCATGATACGCAGTATTTT.

This rearrangement joins TRBV5-8 to TRBJ2-1; unclear D gene. Germline CDR1 and CDR2: SGHTS and YDEGEE. With 6 bases removed from V and 7 bases from J, the gap between germline ends came to 17 bases. This CDR3 has 14 residues. This CDR3 is CASMFNKGRNEQFF. The CDR3 bases are TGTGCCAGCATGTTCAACAAAGGACGAAATGAGCAGTTCTTC. The variable domain in full, with the rest retrieved from reference TRBV5-8 and TRBJ2-1, is EAGVTQSPTHLIKTRGQQATLRCSPISGHTSVYWYQQALGLGLQFLLWYDEGEERNRGNFPPRFSGRQFPNYSSELNVNALELEDSALYLCASMFNKGRNEQFFGPGTRLTVL.

The chain couples TRBV5-6 to TRBJ1-3; D gene unclear. Germline values: CDR1 SGHDT, CDR2 YYEEEE. The CDR3 totals 15 residues. Trimming stripped 0 bases from V and 8 bases from J, with 15 bases between. CDR3 in DNA: TGTGCCAGCAGCTTGGTAGGGCGCCGTGGGGACACCATATATTTT. It codes for CASSLVGRRGDTIYF.

In regard to this clone: This sample also contains other DNA sequences that code for the same CDR3. CDR3 region: CASSLRGPGNTIYF. The CDR3 DNA reads TGTGCCAGCAGCTTGCGGGGGCCTGGAAACACCATATATTTT. The chain carries TRBV5-6 and TRBJ1-3, with D perhaps TRBD1 (6 bases). Trimming pared 1 base from V and 2 bases from J, leaving 7 bases between. The CDR3 loop spans 14 amino acids. Germline CDR1 is SGHDT and CDR2 is YYEEEE.

The gene calls are TRBV7-3 and TRBJ2-1; 8 bases agree with TRBD2. Losses at the gene ends were 0 bases for V and 6 bases for J; bases not matched to a gene: 4. CDR1 and CDR2 (germline): SGHTA, FQGTGA. This CDR3 spans 15 amino acids. CDR3 in DNA: TGTGCCAGCAGCTTAACAGCGGGAGTAGGCAATGAGCAGTTCTTC. Translation gives CASSLTAGVGNEQFF.

The CDR3 is CASSLWGTGLPKETQYF. For the CDR3, the DNA is TGTGCCAGCAGCTTGTGGGGTACGGGACTGCCTAAAGAGACCCAGTACTTC. The chain is built from TRBV5-8 and TRBJ2-5, with D perhaps matching TRBD2 (6 bases). Deletions cut 1 base from V and 3 bases from J, with 19 bases between. CDR1 is SGHTS, CDR2 YDEGEE, per germline. The CDR3 runs to 17 residues.

The chain uses TRBV5-1 and TRBJ1-1; 9 bases match TRBD1. CDR3 length equals 15 residues. The junction had 9 bases not matched to a gene; V was cut back by 4 bases and J by 5 bases. In germline, CDR1 is SGHRS, CDR2 YFSETQ. In nucleotides, the CDR3 is TGCGCCAGCAGCATAACAGGGGGCGACTTTACTGAAGCTTTCTTT. It is translated as CASSITGGDFTEAFF.

The CDR3 DNA is TGTGCCAGCACCCCCTTTACGGACAGGGGATCCTATGGCTACACCTTC. Protein product: CASTPFTDRGSYGYTF. The rearrangement uses TRBV19 and TRBJ1-2; TRBD1 matches at 9 bases. V lost 9 bases, J lost 4 bases, and 15 bases stayed unmatched. CDR3 size: 16 residues. Germline CDR1 reads LNHDA; CDR2 reads SQIVND (reference sequence).

The chain links TRBV7-9 to TRBJ1-4, with no clear D. Germline-derived CDR1 and CDR2 are SEHNR and FQNEAQ (reference sequence). The V gene lost 1 base and the J gene lost 0 bases, with 15 bases spanning the gap. This CDR3 spans 18 amino acids. CDR3 region: CASSLGQWPRATNEKLFF. The CDR3, as DNA: TGTGCCAGCAGCTTAGGTCAATGGCCGAGGGCAACTAATGAAAAACTGTTTTTT.

The CDR3 DNA reads TGTGCCAGCAGCTCGGGGGTCGGCCATGAGCAGTTCTTC. Protein product: CASSSGVGHEQFF. The chain has TRBV11-2 and TRBJ2-1; D may be TRBD2 (6 bases). The CDR3 is 13 amino acids. V was clipped by 4 bases and J by 8 bases, with 12 bases between them. The germline V gene has CDR1 SGHAT and CDR2 FQNNGV.